The 13 T cell receptor beta chains below all came from one sample that was sequenced in a study of radiation and T cells in renal cell carcinoma. This sample's time point: baseline pretreatment blood. Treatment noted: 15 Gy SBRT to primary tumor, nephrectomy 4 weeks later. Method: immunoSEQ multiplex PCR; TCRdb's copy keeps in-frame clones and lacks some. The sample contains about 160,000 clones, around 90% of which appear only once. The material was blood, obtained from a patient whose treatment included radiotherapy and nephrectomy. These receptors all stem from a woman in her 70s with renal cell carcinoma.

The gene calls are TRBV6-1 and TRBJ1-6, with D possibly being TRBD1 (5 bases). V lost 6 bases and J 7 bases, leaving 16 bases between the germline ends. The CDR3 loop spans 15 amino acids. The germline V gene encodes CDR1 MNHNS and CDR2 SASEGT. CDR3 sequence reads: CASSDRGLMNSPLHF. CDR3 DNA sequence: TGTGCCAGCAGCGATCGGGGACTGATGAATTCACCCCTCCACTTT.

This clone showed up just once. V usage is TRBV28 and J usage is TRBJ1-2; D is unresolved. Germline values: CDR1 MDHEN, CDR2 SYDVKM. This CDR3 contains 13 residues. V lost 4 bases to trimming and J lost 1 base, with 7 bases between them. The chain's CDR3 is CASSSQLNYGYTF. In nucleotides, the CDR3 is TGTGCCAGCAGTTCGCAGCTTAACTATGGCTACACCTTC.

The V and J genes are TRBV2 and TRBJ1-1; D gene ambiguous. There are 14 residues in the CDR3. V was shortened by 5 bases and J by 0 bases, with 10 bases between the two germline ends. Germline values: CDR1 SNHLY, CDR2 FYNNEI. The CDR3 DNA follows: TGTGCCAGCAGTACTACAGTACTGAACACTGAAGCTTTCTTT. Translating gives CASSTTVLNTEAFF.

The chain recombines TRBV7-6 with TRBJ2-7, with TRBD1 as a possible D gene (6 bases). Germline values: CDR1 SGHVS, CDR2 FNYEAQ. V lost 1 base, J lost 0 bases, and 19 bases lay in between. The CDR3 is 18 residues long. DNA for the CDR3: TGTGCCAGCAGCTTAGTCGGATACAGGGCATCGAACTCCTACGAGCAGTACTTC. Protein sequence: CASSLVGYRASNSYEQYF.

The chain uses TRBV19 and TRBJ1-1; D may be TRBD1 (5 bases). The CDR3 sequence is 14 residues long. Germline CDR1 reads LNHDA; CDR2 reads SQIVND (reference sequence). V gave up 4 bases and J gave up 4 bases, with 13 bases separating them. The CDR3 loop reads CASSSVGGATEAFF. DNA for the CDR3: TGTGCCAGTAGTAGTGTGGGCGGGGCCACTGAAGCTTTCTTT.

The rearrangement joins TRBV7-2 to TRBJ2-7; perhaps TRBD2 as D (5 bases). Looked up from germline, CDR1 is SGHTA and CDR2 is FQGNSA. Trimming shortened V by 5 bases and J by 3 bases, and 5 bases separated the two germline ends. CDR3 size: 11 residues. CDR3 sequence (DNA): TGTGCCAGCAGCGGACTCTACGAGCAGTACTTC. It codes for CASSGLYEQYF.

Written as DNA, the CDR3 is TGCAGTGCTAGAGATCCCCCTCTCGAGTACTTC. This codes for CSARDPPLEYF. The chain employs TRBV20-1 and TRBJ2-7; D gene ambiguous. V lost 0 bases to trimming and J lost 11 bases, with 11 bases between them. The CDR3 has 11 amino acids. Germline CDR1 DFQATT, CDR2 SNEGSKA (reference sequence).

This chain connects TRBV5-1 to TRBJ2-7, with D hard to call. The germline gives CDR1 SGHRS, CDR2 YFSETQ. The V gene lost 4 bases and the J gene lost 0 bases, with 5 bases spanning the gap. CDR3 size: 12 residues. The CDR3 region has the DNA TGCGCCAGCAGCCTTAGCTCCTACGAGCAGTACTTC. Translating it yields CASSLSSYEQYF.

The gene calls are TRBV6-1 and TRBJ1-5, with 9 bases matching TRBD1. V was clipped by 5 bases and J by 4 bases; unmatched bases: 3. In germline, CDR1 is MNHNS, CDR2 SASEGT. The CDR3 is made up of 14 amino acids. The CDR3 DNA follows: TGTGCCAGCAGTCGGACAGGGGTAAATCAGCCCCAGCATTTT. As protein: CASSRTGVNQPQHF.

The rearrangement uses TRBV19 and TRBJ2-3; D perhaps matches TRBD2 (5 bases). The CDR3 extends over 14 amino acids. The germline V and J ends were trimmed by 6 bases and 4 bases, with 14 bases remaining between them. Germline V CDR1 and CDR2: LNHDA, SQIVND (reference sequence). This CDR3 reads CASSDGPGADTQYF. Here the CDR3 DNA reads TGTGCCAGTAGCGACGGCCCCGGGGCAGATACGCAGTATTTT.

CDR3 in amino acids: CASSQGMNTEAFF. DNA of the CDR3: TGTGCCAGCTCCCAAGGAATGAACACTGAAGCTTTCTTT. The chain links TRBV18 to TRBJ1-1; D remains ambiguous. Trimming shortened V by 6 bases and J by 0 bases, and 8 bases separated the two germline ends. The germline V gene has CDR1 KGHSH and CDR2 LQKENI. The CDR3 covers 13 residues.

The chain links TRBV21-1 to TRBJ2-5; the table's D call of TRBD2 was not tested on the DNA. TRBV21-1 is deemed a pseudogene. The CDR3 length is 15 residues. Here the CDR3 DNA reads TGTGCCAGCAGCACCCGGGTCAAATTGTTAGAGACCCAGTACTTC. Translated, it gives CASSTRVKLLETQYF.

This clone occurred once. V usage is TRBV7-9 and J usage is TRBJ1-5; TRBD1 is a possible D gene (5 bases). Germline V gene data show CDR1 as SEHNR and CDR2 as FQNEAQ (reference sequence). There are 17 residues in the CDR3. V lost 1 base and J lost 7, with 20 bases in between. This CDR3 reads CASSLVPRGKGEQPQHF. The CDR3 DNA reads as TGTGCCAGCAGCTTAGTCCCTCGGGGGAAGGGAGAACAGCCCCAGCATTTT. The full variable domain, its missing parts supplied by reference TRBV7-9 and TRBJ1-5, is DTGVSQNPRHKITKRGQNVTFRCDPISEHNRLYWYRQTLGQGPEFLTYFQNEAQLEKSRLLSDRFSAERPKGSFSTLEIQRTEQGDSAMYLCASSLVPRGKGEQPQHFGDGTRLSIL.